Each of the 8 T cell receptor beta chains below was sequenced from the same sample in a study of blood T cell repertoires in COVID-19. Some clones are missing from TCRdb's copy, which holds only in-frame ones; the method was immunoSEQ multiplex PCR. Altogether hundreds of thousands of clones are present, over 75% being singletons, with the ten largest covering 1.2% to 1.5%. Sequencing input: PBMCs or T cells enriched from blood (not recorded which). The receptors were sampled from a woman between 18 and 29 years old who had been exposed to COVID-19.

This clone appeared a few times. V and J are TRBV3-1 (or the pseudogene TRBV3-2) and TRBJ2-7; 7 nucleotides line up with TRBD1. J was trimmed by 3 bases and V by 1 base; bases with no gene match: 3. Germline-derived CDR1 and CDR2 are LGHDT and YNNKEL (reference sequence). This CDR3 is 14 amino acids long. CDR3 bases: TGTGCCAGCAGCCAAGGACAGGGATTCTACGAGCAGTACTTC. Residues: CASSQGQGFYEQYF.

The CDR3 nucleotides are TGTGCCAGTAGTATACGACCAGGACTAGCCAAAAACATTCAGTACTTC. This codes for CASSIRPGLAKNIQYF. The gene calls are TRBV19 and TRBJ2-4; D might be TRBD2 (5 bases). The germline V and J ends were trimmed by 2 bases and 0 bases, with 11 bases remaining between them. The CDR3 has 16 amino acids. Germline assignment: CDR1 LNHDA and CDR2 SQIVND (reference sequence).

As concerns this clone: This sample also contains other DNA sequences that code for the same CDR3. The chain recombines TRBV18 with TRBJ1-1; 8 bases are shared with TRBD1. The CDR3 loop spans 14 amino acids. The V gene end was trimmed by 3 bases and the J gene end by 0 bases; junction bases not matched to a gene: 0. Germline assignment: CDR1 KGHSH and CDR2 LQKENI. CDR3 in amino acids: CASSPTGVNTEAFF. The DNA of the CDR3 is TGTGCCAGCTCACCGACAGGGGTGAACACTGAAGCTTTCTTT.

The gene calls are TRBV28 and TRBJ2-7, with 7 bases lining up with TRBD1. The V gene's germline CDR1 is MDHEN and CDR2 SYDVKM. The junction had 10 bases not matched to a gene; V was cut back by 3 bases and J by 2 bases. The CDR3 totals 16 residues. CDR3 amino acids: CASSFFGTENTYEQYF. In DNA, the CDR3 is TGTGCCAGCAGTTTTTTTGGGACAGAAAACACCTACGAGCAGTACTTC.

The chain recombines TRBV6-5 with TRBJ2-1; 11 bases align to TRBD2. Germline assignment: CDR1 MNHEY and CDR2 SVGAGI. After removal of 5 bases from V and 7 bases from J, the junction contained 7 bases not matched to a gene. This CDR3 spans 15 amino acids. CDR3 residues: CASSSLAGGGNEQFF. The CDR3 DNA reads as TGTGCCAGCAGTAGTCTAGCGGGAGGTGGGAATGAGCAGTTCTTC.

V gene TRBV7-2 combines with J gene TRBJ2-1, with D possibly TRBD2 on 6 matching bases. V was pared by 1 base and J by 5 bases, with 15 bases between. Germline V gene sequence: CDR1 SGHTA, CDR2 FQGNSA. The CDR3 is made up of 16 amino acids. Here the CDR3 reads CASSLEGGTTHNEQFF. CDR3 in DNA: TGTGCCAGCAGCTTAGAGGGCGGGACGACCCACAATGAGCAGTTCTTC.

The rearrangement uses TRBV19 and TRBJ2-1, with D perhaps TRBD2 (5 bases). CDR3 length: 14 residues. Trimming cost V 9 bases and J 9 bases, with 21 bases left between them. CDR1 and CDR2 from the germline V gene are LNHDA and SQIVND (reference sequence). CDR3 coding DNA: TGTGCCAGCCTTTTGGCGGCGGGCCTGGGTGAGCAGTTCTTC. Residues: CASLLAAGLGEQFF.

This chain links TRBV7-9 with TRBJ1-6, with no clear D. This CDR3 spans 19 amino acids. Germline lookup yields CDR1 SEHNR and CDR2 FQNEAQ (reference sequence). V was clipped by 3 bases and J by 10 bases, with 28 bases between them. CDR3 loop: CASSFNAIRWRGERSPLHF. In DNA form, the CDR3 reads TGTGCCAGCAGCTTTAATGCGATACGGTGGCGGGGAGAAAGGTCACCCCTCCACTTT.